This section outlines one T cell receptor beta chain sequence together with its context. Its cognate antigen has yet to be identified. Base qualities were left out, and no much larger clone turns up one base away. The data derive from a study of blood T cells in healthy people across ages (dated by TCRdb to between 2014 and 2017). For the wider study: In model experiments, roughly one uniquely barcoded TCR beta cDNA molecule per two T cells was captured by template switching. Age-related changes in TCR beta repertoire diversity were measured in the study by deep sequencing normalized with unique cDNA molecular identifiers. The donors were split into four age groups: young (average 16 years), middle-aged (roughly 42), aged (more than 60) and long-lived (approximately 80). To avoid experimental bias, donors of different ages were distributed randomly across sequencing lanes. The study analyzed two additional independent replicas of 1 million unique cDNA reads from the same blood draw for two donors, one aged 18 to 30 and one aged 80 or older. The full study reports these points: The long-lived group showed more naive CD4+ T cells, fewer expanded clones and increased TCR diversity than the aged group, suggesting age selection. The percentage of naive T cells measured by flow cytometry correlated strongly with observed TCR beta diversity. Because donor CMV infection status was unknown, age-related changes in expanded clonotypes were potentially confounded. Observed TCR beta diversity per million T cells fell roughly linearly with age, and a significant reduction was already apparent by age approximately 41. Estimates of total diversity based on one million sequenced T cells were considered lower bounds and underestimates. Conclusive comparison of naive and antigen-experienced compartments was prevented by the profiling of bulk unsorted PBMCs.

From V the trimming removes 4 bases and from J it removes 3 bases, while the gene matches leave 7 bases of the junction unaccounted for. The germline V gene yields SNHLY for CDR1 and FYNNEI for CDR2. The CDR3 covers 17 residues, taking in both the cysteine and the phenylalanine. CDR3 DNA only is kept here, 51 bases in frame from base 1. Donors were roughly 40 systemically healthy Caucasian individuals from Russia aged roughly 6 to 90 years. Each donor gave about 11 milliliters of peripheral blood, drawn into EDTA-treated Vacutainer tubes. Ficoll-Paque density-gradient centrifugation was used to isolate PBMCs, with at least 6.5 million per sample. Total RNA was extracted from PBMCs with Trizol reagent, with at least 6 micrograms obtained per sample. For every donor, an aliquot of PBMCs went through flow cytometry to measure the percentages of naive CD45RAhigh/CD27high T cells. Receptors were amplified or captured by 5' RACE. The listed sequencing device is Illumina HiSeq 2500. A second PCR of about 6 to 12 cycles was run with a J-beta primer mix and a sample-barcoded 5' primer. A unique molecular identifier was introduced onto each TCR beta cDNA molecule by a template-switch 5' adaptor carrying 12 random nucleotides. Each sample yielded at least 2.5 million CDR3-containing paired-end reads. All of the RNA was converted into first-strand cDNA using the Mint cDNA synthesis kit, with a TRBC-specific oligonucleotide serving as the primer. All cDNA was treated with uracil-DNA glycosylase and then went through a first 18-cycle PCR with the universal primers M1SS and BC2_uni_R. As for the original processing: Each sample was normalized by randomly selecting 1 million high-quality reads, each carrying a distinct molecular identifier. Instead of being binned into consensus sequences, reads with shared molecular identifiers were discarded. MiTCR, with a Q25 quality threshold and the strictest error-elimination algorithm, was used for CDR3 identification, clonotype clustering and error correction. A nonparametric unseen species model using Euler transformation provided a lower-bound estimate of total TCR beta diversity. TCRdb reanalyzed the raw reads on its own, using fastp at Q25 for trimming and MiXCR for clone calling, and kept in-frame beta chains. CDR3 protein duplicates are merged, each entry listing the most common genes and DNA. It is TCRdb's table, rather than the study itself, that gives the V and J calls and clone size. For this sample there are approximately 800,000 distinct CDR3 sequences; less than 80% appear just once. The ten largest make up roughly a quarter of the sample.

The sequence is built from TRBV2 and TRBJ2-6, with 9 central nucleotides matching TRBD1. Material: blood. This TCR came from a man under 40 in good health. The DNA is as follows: TGTGCCAGCAGTGCCAACAGGGGGCTCCATGGGGCCAACGTCCTGACTTTC. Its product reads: CASSANRGLHGANVLTF.